The present TCR beta chain was sequenced within a study of neurological immune-mediated disorders. Background on the study: Among the roughly 35 patients with multiple sclerosis, some 30 were relapsing-remitting, while 3 were secondary progressive.

TCRdb passed the 5' RACE reads through MiXCR, listing each CDR3 protein once. The table shows around 26,000 distinct CDR3 sequences, with more than 2.5% occurring only once. J gave up 4 bases and V 3 bases, and 4 bases lay outside the gene matches. In germline, CDR1 is SGHAT, CDR2 FQNNGV. The CDR3 runs to 14 residues. Preparation of the unsorted libraries drew on 2 million PBMCs stored at -80 C. Broader study findings: Multiple sclerosis was found to have the least TCR clonal expansion, below healthy controls, and HTLV-1-associated myelopathy the most. Sharing of CDR3 amino acid sequences among expanded clones across subjects was absent, suggesting private repertoires in all groups.

This clonotype was found a few times. Its antigen remains unidentified. The receptor was isolated from a woman aged 30 to 39 with multiple sclerosis. This sequence joins TRBV11-2 and TRBJ2-5; 8 nucleotides match TRBD1. The sequenced material came from PBMCs. CDR3 in amino acids: CASSLDRAAETQYF. DNA of the CDR3: TGTGCCAGCAGCTTGGACAGGGCCGCAGAGACCCAGTACTTC.